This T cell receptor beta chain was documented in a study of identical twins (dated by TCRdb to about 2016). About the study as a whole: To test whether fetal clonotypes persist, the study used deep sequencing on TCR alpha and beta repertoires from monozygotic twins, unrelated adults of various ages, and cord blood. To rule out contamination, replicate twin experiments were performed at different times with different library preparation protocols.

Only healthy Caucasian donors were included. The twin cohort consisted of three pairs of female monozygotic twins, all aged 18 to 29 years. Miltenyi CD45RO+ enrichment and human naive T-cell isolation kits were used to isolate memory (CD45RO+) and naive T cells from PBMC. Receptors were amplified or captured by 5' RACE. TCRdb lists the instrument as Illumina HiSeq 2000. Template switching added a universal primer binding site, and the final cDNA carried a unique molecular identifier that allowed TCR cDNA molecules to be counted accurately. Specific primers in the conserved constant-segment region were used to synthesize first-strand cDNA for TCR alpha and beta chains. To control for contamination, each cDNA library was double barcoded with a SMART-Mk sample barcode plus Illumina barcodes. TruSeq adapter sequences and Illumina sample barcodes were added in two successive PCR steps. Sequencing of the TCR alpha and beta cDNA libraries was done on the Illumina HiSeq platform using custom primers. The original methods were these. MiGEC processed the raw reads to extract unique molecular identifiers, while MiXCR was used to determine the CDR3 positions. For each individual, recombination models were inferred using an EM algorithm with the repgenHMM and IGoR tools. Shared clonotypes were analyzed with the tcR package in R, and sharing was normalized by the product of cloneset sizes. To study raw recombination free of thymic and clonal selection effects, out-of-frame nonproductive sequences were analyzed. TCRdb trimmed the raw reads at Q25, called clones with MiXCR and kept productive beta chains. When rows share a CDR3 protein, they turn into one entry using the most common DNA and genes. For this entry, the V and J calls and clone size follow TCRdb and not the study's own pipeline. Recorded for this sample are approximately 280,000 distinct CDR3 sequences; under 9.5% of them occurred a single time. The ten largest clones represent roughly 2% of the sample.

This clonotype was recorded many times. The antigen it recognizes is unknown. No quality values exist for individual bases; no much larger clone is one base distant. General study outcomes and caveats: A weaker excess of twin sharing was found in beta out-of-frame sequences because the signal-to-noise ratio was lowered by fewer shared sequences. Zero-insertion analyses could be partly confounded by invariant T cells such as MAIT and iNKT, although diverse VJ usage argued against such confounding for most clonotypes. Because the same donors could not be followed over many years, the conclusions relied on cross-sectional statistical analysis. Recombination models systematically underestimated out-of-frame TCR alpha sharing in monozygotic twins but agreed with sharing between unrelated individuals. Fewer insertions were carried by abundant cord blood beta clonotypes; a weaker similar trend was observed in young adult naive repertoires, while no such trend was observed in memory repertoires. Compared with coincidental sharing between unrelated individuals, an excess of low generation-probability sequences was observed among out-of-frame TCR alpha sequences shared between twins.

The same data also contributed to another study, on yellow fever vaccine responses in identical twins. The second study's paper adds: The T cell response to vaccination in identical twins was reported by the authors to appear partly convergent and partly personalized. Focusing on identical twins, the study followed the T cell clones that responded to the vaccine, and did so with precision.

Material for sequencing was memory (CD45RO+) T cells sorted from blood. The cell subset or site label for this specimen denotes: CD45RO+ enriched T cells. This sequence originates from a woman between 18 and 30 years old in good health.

The nucleotides read TGTGCCAGCAGCTTAAATTCCGGGACTAATACCGGGGAGCTGTTTTTT. Translated, this gives CASSLNSGTNTGELFF. The chain is assembled from TRBV7-2 and TRBJ2-2, with 7 bases aligning to TRBD2. CDR1 is given as SGHTA and CDR2 as FQGNSA, both from the germline V gene. Clipping removes 2 bases from V and 5 bases from J, with 8 as the unmatched junction base count. Its CDR3 holds 16 amino acids, cysteine through phenylalanine. Here the CDR3 DNA is all that survives: 48 bases in frame from base 1.